A selection of T cell receptor beta chains follows, all from one sample in a study of blood T cell repertoires in COVID-19. Clones were sequenced by immunoSEQ multiplex PCR, and TCRdb holds only the in-frame ones, with some missing. The sample shows fewer than 85,000 clones, approximately 84% of them seen only once. The sequencing sample was made of peripheral blood. The source is a human donor in a cohort sampled during active COVID-19. Both conserved end residues are part of each CDR3. The D gene is left open where the match is weak. Size tells how often a clone was seen (once, few, many) or the class of an expanded clone, and some rows leave it out.

d_call	j_call	clone_size	v_call	cdr3_nt	cdr3_aa
-	TRBJ2-7	-	TRBV15	TGTGCCACCAGCAGAGATCGCCGGTACGAGCAGTACTTC	CATSRDRRYEQYF
-	TRBJ1-1	-	TRBV9	TGTGCCAGCAGCGAGTTTGGTGGAGGGAACACTGAAGCTTTCTTT	CASSEFGGGNTEAFF
TRBD1	TRBJ2-6	-	TRBV9	TGTGCCAGCAGCGGACCTGGGACAGACTCTGGGGCCAACGTCCTGACTTTC	CASSGPGTDSGANVLTF
-	TRBJ2-7	-	TRBV6-2/TRBV6-3	TGTGCCAGCAGTTACCCGGGGTCGGAGTACTTC	CASSYPGSEYF
TRBD1	TRBJ2-4	-	TRBV4-1	TGCGCCAGCAGCCAATCCAGGACAGGGGGAAACATTCAGTACTTC	CASSQSRTGGNIQYF
TRBD1	TRBJ1-2	-	TRBV6-6	TGTGCCAGCAGTTACCTCGGACAGGGGGATAATGGCTACACCTTC	CASSYLGQGDNGYTF
-	TRBJ2-5	-	TRBV29-1	TGCAGCGTTCTGTCGGAGACCCAGTACTTC	CSVLSETQYF
TRBD1	TRBJ2-7	-	TRBV10-3	TGTGCCATCAGTGAGTCGGGCAGGGGGCAATACGAGCAGTACTTC	CAISESGRGQYEQYF
-	TRBJ1-1	-	TRBV13	TGTGCCAGCAGCTCCGGGGTGAACACTGAAGCTTTCTTT	CASSSGVNTEAFF
TRBD1	TRBJ1-6	-	TRBV28	TGTGCCAGCAGACAACAGGGGGGGAGTTCACCCCTCCACTTT	CASRQQGGSSPLHF
TRBD1	TRBJ1-2	-	TRBV7-9	TGTGCCAGCAGCTTGCCAGGGGGCAACTATGGCTACACCTTC	CASSLPGGNYGYTF
-	TRBJ2-1	-	TRBV5-4	TGTGCCAGCAGCTTGGGGGCGGGGTCGGGAAATGAGCAGTTCTTC	CASSLGAGSGNEQFF
TRBD2	TRBJ2-5	-	TRBV9	TGTGCCAGCAGCGTAACTGGCGGGGGAAGGGAGACCCAGTACTTC	CASSVTGGGRETQYF
-	TRBJ2-7	-	TRBV5-1	TGCGCCAGCAGCTTGGTTGCGGGGGCCCCTGATTCCTACGAGCAGTACTTC	CASSLVAGAPDSYEQYF
TRBD2	TRBJ2-5	once	TRBV10-3	TGTGCCATCAGTGAGTTCCGAGCGGGGGCACAAGAGACCCAGTACTTC	CAISEFRAGAQETQYF
TRBD1	TRBJ1-1	-	TRBV29-1	TGCAGCGTGCCGGGACAGGGTTACACTGAAGCTTTCTTT	CSVPGQGYTEAFF
TRBD2	TRBJ2-3	-	TRBV5-1	TGCGCCAGCAGCTCAGCCCTAGCGGGGGTCTCGAGCACAGATACGCAGTATTTT	CASSSALAGVSSTDTQYF
-	TRBJ2-1	-	TRBV6-6	TGTGCCAGCAGTCCGACAATCCGACAGACGAACAATGAGCAGTTCTTC	CASSPTIRQTNNEQFF
-	TRBJ1-1	-	TRBV5-1	TGCGCCAGCAGACAGGGACCTAGGAACACTGAAGCTTTCTTT	CASRQGPRNTEAFF
-	TRBJ1-2	-	TRBV2	TGTGCCAGCAGGCCTGCCCAGGCCCTTAACTATGGCTACACCTTC	CASRPAQALNYGYTF
TRBD1	TRBJ2-5	-	TRBV18	TGTGCCAGCTCCCTGAACAGGGGGGAGACCCAGTACTTC	CASSLNRGETQYF
TRBD2	TRBJ2-1	-	TRBV5-1	TGCGCCAGCACTCTAGCGGGGGACTACAATGAGCAGTTCTTC	CASTLAGDYNEQFF
TRBD1	TRBJ2-5	-	TRBV7-7	TGTGCTAGCAGCTTGAATTCGCCAGGGGGCAGCGAGACCCAGTACTTC	CASSLNSPGGSETQYF
-	TRBJ2-7	-	TRBV11-2	TGTGCCAGCAGCTTAGATACCCAGTCCTACGAGCAGTACTTC	CASSLDTQSYEQYF
TRBD1	TRBJ1-2	few	TRBV18	TGTGCCAGCTCACCAGGACAGGGGCCTCGCTATGGCTACACCTTC	CASSPGQGPRYGYTF
TRBD2	TRBJ2-3	-	TRBV24-1	TGTGCCACCAGTGGCCCAGCGGGGCTGGAGGATACGCAGTATTTT	CATSGPAGLEDTQYF
TRBD1	TRBJ2-5	once	TRBV19	TGTGCCAGTAGTATAGCAGGGGGCCCCCGAGGAGAGACCCAGTACTTC	CASSIAGGPRGETQYF
TRBD1	TRBJ2-1	-	TRBV4-3	TGCGCCAGCAGCCAAGGGGGGGCTAGGACAGGGAACAATGAGCAGTTCTTC	CASSQGGARTGNNEQFF
TRBD2	TRBJ2-2	-	TRBV15	TGTGCCACCAGCAGAGATATGACTAGCGGGGGGGACACGAACACCGGGGAGCTGTTTTTT	CATSRDMTSGGDTNTGELFF
-	TRBJ1-2	-	TRBV12-3/TRBV12-4	TGTGCCAGCAACCGGATAGGTGGACAGTCTTACACCTTC	CASNRIGGQSYTF
TRBD1	TRBJ1-5	once	TRBV19	TGTGCCAGTAGAGAGACAGGGAATAGCAATCAGCCCCAGCATTTT	CASRETGNSNQPQHF
-	TRBJ1-2	-	TRBV11-2	TGTGCCAGCAGCTTAAACCAGGGGTCAGCTAACTATGGCTACACCTTC	CASSLNQGSANYGYTF
-	TRBJ2-4	-	TRBV25-1	TGTGCCAGCAGTGCCACCCAGTTTGACATTCAGTACTTC	CASSATQFDIQYF
TRBD2	TRBJ2-2	-	TRBV19	TGTGCCAGTAGGAAGCGGGGGGGAGTCGCCGGGGAGCTGTTTTTT	CASRKRGGVAGELFF
-	TRBJ2-7	few	TRBV23-1	TGCGCCAGCAGTCATCCCGGACGGGAATTCTACGAGCAGTACTTC	CASSHPGREFYEQYF
TRBD2	TRBJ2-6	-	TRBV7-9	TGTGCCAGCAGCTTAGAACTAGCGGGGGCCCCGCTCCTGACTTTC	CASSLELAGAPLLTF
TRBD1	TRBJ1-5	few	TRBV4-1	TGCGCCAGCAGCCACCGACAGGGTTCGAATAGCAATCAGCCCCAGCATTTT	CASSHRQGSNSNQPQHF
TRBD1	TRBJ1-6	-	TRBV5-1	TGCGCCAGCAGCACGGGGACAGGGGATTCACCCCTCCACTTT	CASSTGTGDSPLHF
-	TRBJ2-7	-	TRBV11-2	TGTGCCAGCAGCCTTGGCACGTACGAGCAGTACTTC	CASSLGTYEQYF
TRBD2	TRBJ2-7	-	TRBV2	TGTGCCAGCAGTGCCAGCGGGGGATCCTACGAGCAGTACTTC	CASSASGGSYEQYF
TRBD1	TRBJ2-3	-	TRBV18	TGTGCCAGCTCATTTCGACAGGGAACCCCAGATACGCAGTATTTT	CASSFRQGTPDTQYF
-	TRBJ2-7	-	TRBV7-3	TGTGCCAGCAGCTTACAGGGAGGTCAGGGGCAGTACTTC	CASSLQGGQGQYF
-	TRBJ2-1	-	TRBV6-1	TGTGCCAGCAGTGAGGGGGCTTTCTACGACTCCTACAATGAGCAGTTCTTC	CASSEGAFYDSYNEQFF
TRBD2	TRBJ2-3	-	TRBV4-1	TGCGCCAGCAGCCCCGGCGGTAGCGGGGGTGCAGATACGCAGTATTTT	CASSPGGSGGADTQYF
TRBD1	TRBJ2-5	-	TRBV5-4	TGTGCCAGCAGCACTGGACAGGGCCAAGAGACCCAGTACTTC	CASSTGQGQETQYF
TRBD1	TRBJ1-4	many	TRBV12-3/TRBV12-4	TGTGCCAGCAGTCCGGTGAGACAGGGTACACTGTTTTTT	CASSPVRQGTLFF
-	TRBJ1-2	-	TRBV6-5	TGTGCCAGCAGGCCAACACAGGGTAAAATCTCTGGCTACACCTTC	CASRPTQGKISGYTF
TRBD1	TRBJ2-2	-	TRBV19	TGTGCCAGCAGTCCCGGGACAGGGGGCTTCACCGGGGAGCTGTTTTTT	CASSPGTGGFTGELFF
TRBD1	TRBJ1-4	-	TRBV2	TGTGCCAGCAGCGGAGGACCCGACAGGGGTGAAAAACTGTTTTTT	CASSGGPDRGEKLFF